This T cell receptor beta chain was sequenced for a study of CD8 T cells in ankylosing spondylitis (dated 2017 in TCRdb). For context, the study as a whole: T cell receptor beta repertoires were profiled in healthy donors and ankylosing spondylitis patients so that disease-linked TCR variants could be found. The full study cohort was made up of about 25 ankylosing spondylitis patients and 108 healthy donors. Peripheral blood was sampled, and synovial fluid was also collected from ankylosing spondylitis patients. What the research found in general, with its limitations: Some motif variants were previously reported in synovial fluid and blood of reactive arthritis patients, suggesting common disease-initiation mechanisms. Blood from ankylosing spondylitis patients appeared to be characterized by a TCR beta motif made up of under ten highly homologous amino acid variants. According to the report, matched synovial fluid samples from ankylosing spondylitis patients were significantly enriched for the disease-linked clones. In peripheral blood, the disease-linked clones were found at relatively low frequencies and had a CD8+ phenotype.

The data were produced on an Illumina HiSeq 2500. TCR beta libraries were prepared by quantitative 5'-RACE with molecular barcodes. In the authors' own workflow: Disease-linked TCR variants were identified with a new computational method built on a probabilistic model of VDJ rearrangement. Through fastp at Q25 and MiXCR, TCRdb rebuilt clones from the public reads, retaining in-frame beta chains. Here each entry gathers all rows of one CDR3 protein and keeps the most common genes and DNA. TCRdb's processing, not the authors', yielded these V and J calls. For this sample the table gives 250,000 to 350,000 distinct CDR3 sequences, of which about 20% were detected only once. Roughly 7.3% of the sample is taken by the ten largest. Looking up the germline V gene (reference sequence) yields CDR1 SEHNR and CDR2 FQNEAQ. Trimming costs V 4 bases and J 2 bases, and their ends lie 11 bases apart. There are 14 amino acids in the CDR3, from cysteine to phenylalanine inclusive. Only the CDR3 DNA is retained, 42 bases long and in frame from the first base.

As for this clonotype: The antigen this receptor binds is unknown. No per-base quality is available; no much larger clone lies one base away.

This receptor was obtained from a male donor with ankylosing spondylitis or in good health (not recorded which). The chain was built from TRBV7-9 and TRBJ1-1; the D gene remains uncertain. The sample was blood, either unsorted or a sorted T cell fraction (not recorded which). The sequenced DNA is TGTGCCAGCAGCTCCAGAGGGTTTAACACTGAAGCTTTCTTT. Translated, this is CASSSRGFNTEAFF.